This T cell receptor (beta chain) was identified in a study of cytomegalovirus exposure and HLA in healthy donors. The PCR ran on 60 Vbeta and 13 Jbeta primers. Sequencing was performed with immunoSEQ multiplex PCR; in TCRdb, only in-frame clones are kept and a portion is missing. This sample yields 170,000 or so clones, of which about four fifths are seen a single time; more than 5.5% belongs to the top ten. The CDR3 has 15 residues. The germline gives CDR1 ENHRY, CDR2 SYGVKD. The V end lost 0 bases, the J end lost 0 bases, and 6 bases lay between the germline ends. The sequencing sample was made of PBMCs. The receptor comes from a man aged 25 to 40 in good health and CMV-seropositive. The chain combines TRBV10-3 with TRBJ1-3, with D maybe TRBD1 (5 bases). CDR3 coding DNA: TGTGCCATCAGTGAGTCGACAGTCTCTGGAAACACCATATATTTT. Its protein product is CAISESTVSGNTIYF.